Listed here are 8 T cell receptor beta chains from one sample, sequenced in a study of blood T cell repertoires in COVID-19. Measured with immunoSEQ multiplex PCR; TCRdb has only the in-frame clones, and not every one. The sample comprises about 170,000 clones, just under 85% of which are singletons, and under 3.5% rests with the top ten. Sequencing used peripheral blood. The source is an elderly woman with COVID-19, enrolled during active disease.

V usage is TRBV30 and J usage is TRBJ2-3; 8 bases are a match to TRBD2. This CDR3 is 15 amino acids long. With 0 bases clipped from V and 1 base from J, the junction kept 3 bases outside the gene matches. The germline gives CDR1 GTSNPN, CDR2 SVGIG (reference sequence). The CDR3 bases are TGTGCCTGGAGTGTACAAGCGGGGGGCACAGATACGCAGTATTTT. This gives the protein CAWSVQAGGTDTQYF.

This chain connects TRBV5-4 to TRBJ1-1; D unclear. The CDR3 is 13 residues long. With 0 bases removed from V and 5 bases from J, the gap between germline ends came to 8 bases. Germline lookup yields CDR1 SGHNT and CDR2 YYREEE (reference sequence). DNA of the CDR3: TGTGCCAGCAGCTTGGTGGGCCGGACTGAAGCTTTCTTT. As protein: CASSLVGRTEAFF.

The chain couples TRBV6-5 to TRBJ2-7; a weak D match, TRBD1 (6 bases). The CDR3 has 13 residues. Germline V gene lookup returns CDR1 MNHEY and CDR2 SVGAGI. V shed 6 bases and J shed 6 bases, with 15 bases lying between them. The CDR3 DNA is TGTGCCAGCAGAGCCACAGGGCTTGGCGAGCAGTACTTC. Its protein is CASRATGLGEQYF.

The rearrangement links TRBV9 to TRBJ1-5; D might be TRBD1 (6 bases). The CDR3 totals 14 residues. V was trimmed by 4 bases and J by 2 bases, leaving 10 bases between them. Germline assignment: CDR1 SGDLS and CDR2 YYNGEE. This CDR3 is CASSLEGGNQPQHF. The CDR3 nucleotides read TGTGCCAGCAGCCTCGAGGGGGGCAATCAGCCCCAGCATTTT. The whole variable domain, remainder taken from reference TRBV9 and TRBJ1-5, is DSGVTQTPKHLITATGQRVTLRCSPRSGDLSVYWYQQSLDQGLQFLIQYYNGEERAKGNILERFSAQQFPDLHSELNLSSLELGDSALYFCASSLEGGNQPQHFGDGTRLSIL.

The rearrangement links TRBV5-4 to TRBJ2-2; the match to TRBD2 covers 8 bases. Germline CDR1 reads SGHNT; CDR2 reads YYREEE (reference sequence). This CDR3 comprises 15 residues. Trimming at V came to 0 bases and at J to 7 bases, leaving 5 bases not matched to a gene. CDR3 sequence reads: CASSLGAGDFGELFF. The CDR3 coding sequence is TGTGCCAGCAGCTTGGGAGCGGGAGATTTCGGGGAGCTGTTTTTT. Complete variable domain (other parts from reference TRBV5-4 and TRBJ2-2): ETGVTQSPTHLIKTRGQQVTLRCSSQSGHNTVSWYQQALGQGPQFIFQYYREEENGRGNFPPRFSGLQFPNYSSELNVNALELDDSALYLCASSLGAGDFGELFFGEGSRLTVL.

The V and J genes are TRBV10-3 and TRBJ1-1; D unclear. Trimming shortened V by 2 bases and J by 0 bases, and 10 bases separated the two germline ends. The germline CDR1 and CDR2 sequences are ENHRY and SYGVKD. This CDR3 is 15 amino acids long. CDR3 sequence: CAISEVSTLNTEAFF. Here the CDR3 DNA reads TGTGCCATCAGTGAGGTCTCGACTTTGAACACTGAAGCTTTCTTT.

V gene TRBV5-4 combines with J gene TRBJ2-2; 15 positions agree with TRBD2. The germline V gene encodes CDR1 SGHNT and CDR2 YYREEE (reference sequence). Germline trimming cut 4 bases from V and 7 bases from J; bases unmatched to any gene: 8. The CDR3 runs to 17 residues. CDR3 nucleotides: TGTGCCAGCAGCCGCGGACTAGCGGGGGGGCCCGTCGGGGAGCTGTTTTTT. This encodes CASSRGLAGGPVGELFF.

V gene TRBV10-1 combines with J gene TRBJ2-2, with D perhaps TRBD2 (6 bases). The CDR3 contains 18 residues. Germline lookup yields CDR1 WNHNN and CDR2 SYGVQD (reference sequence). V lost 3 bases and J 4 bases, leaving 21 bases between the germline ends. CDR3 region: CASSELPGRGAATGELFF. In DNA form, the CDR3 reads TGCGCCAGCAGTGAACTTCCCGGGAGAGGGGCCGCCACCGGGGAGCTGTTTTTT.